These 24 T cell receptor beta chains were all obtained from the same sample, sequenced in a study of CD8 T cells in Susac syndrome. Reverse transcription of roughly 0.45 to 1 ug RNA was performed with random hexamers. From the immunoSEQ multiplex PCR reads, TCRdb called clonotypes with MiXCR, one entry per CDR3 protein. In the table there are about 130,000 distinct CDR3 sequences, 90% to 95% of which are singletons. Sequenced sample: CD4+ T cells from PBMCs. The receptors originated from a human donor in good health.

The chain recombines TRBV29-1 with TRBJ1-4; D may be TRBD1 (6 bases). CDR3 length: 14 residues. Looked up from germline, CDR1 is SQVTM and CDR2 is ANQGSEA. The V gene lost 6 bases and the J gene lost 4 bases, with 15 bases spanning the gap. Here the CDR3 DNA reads TGCAGCGTCGCTGTGGACAGTCATAATGAAAAACTGTTTTTT. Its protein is CSVAVDSHNEKLFF.

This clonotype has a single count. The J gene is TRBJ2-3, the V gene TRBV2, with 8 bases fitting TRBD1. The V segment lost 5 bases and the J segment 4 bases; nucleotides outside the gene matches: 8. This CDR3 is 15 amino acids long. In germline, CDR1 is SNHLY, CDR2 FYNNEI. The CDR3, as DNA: TGTGCCAGCAGTCGGTATCAACAGGGGGCAGATACGCAGTATTTT. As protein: CASSRYQQGADTQYF.

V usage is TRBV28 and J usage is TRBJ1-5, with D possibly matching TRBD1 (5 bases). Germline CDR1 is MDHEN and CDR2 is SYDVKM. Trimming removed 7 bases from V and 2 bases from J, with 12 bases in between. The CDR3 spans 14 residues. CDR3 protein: CASNRGGGNQPQHF. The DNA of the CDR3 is TGTGCCAGCAACCGCGGGGGAGGCAATCAGCCCCAGCATTTT.

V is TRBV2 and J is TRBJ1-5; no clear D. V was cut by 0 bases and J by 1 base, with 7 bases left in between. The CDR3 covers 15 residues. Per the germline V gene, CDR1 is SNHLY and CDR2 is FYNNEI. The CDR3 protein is CASSEAGLSNQPQHF. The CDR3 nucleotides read TGTGCCAGCAGTGAAGCAGGGTTAAGCAATCAGCCCCAGCATTTT.

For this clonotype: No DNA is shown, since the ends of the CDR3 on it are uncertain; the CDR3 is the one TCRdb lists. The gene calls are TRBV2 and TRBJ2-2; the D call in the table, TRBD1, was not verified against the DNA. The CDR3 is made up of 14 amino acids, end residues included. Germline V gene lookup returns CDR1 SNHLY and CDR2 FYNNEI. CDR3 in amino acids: CAGLRGSTPGSCFF.

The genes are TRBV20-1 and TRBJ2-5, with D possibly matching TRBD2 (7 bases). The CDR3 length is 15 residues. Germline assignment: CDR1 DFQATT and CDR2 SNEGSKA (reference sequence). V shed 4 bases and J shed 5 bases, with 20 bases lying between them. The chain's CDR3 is CSAKGGVGHEETQYF. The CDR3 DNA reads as TGCAGTGCTAAAGGGGGGGTGGGACACGAGGAGACCCAGTACTTC.

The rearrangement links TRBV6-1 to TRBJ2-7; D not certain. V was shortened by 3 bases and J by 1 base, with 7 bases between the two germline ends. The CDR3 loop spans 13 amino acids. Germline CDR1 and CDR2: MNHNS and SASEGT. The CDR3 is CASSDKTSYEQYF. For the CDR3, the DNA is TGTGCCAGCAGTGATAAAACATCCTACGAGCAGTACTTC.

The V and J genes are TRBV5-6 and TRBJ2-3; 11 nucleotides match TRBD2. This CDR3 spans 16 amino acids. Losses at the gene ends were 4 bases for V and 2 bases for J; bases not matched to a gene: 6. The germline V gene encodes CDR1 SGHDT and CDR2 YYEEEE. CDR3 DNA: TGTGCCAGCAGCCTGACTAGCGGGACCTTCACAGATACGCAGTATTTT. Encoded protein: CASSLTSGTFTDTQYF.

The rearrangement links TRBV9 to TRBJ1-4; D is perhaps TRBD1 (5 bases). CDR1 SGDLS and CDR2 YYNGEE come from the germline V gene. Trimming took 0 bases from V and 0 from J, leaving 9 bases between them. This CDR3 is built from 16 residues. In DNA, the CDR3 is TGTGCCAGCAGCGTAGGGGACGGACCAACTAATGAAAAACTGTTTTTT. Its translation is CASSVGDGPTNEKLFF. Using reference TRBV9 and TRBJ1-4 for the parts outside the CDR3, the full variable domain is DSGVTQTPKHLITATGQRVTLRCSPRSGDLSVYWYQQSLDQGLQFLIQYYNGEERAKGNILERFSAQQFPDLHSELNLSSLELGDSALYFCASSVGDGPTNEKLFFGSGTQLSVL.

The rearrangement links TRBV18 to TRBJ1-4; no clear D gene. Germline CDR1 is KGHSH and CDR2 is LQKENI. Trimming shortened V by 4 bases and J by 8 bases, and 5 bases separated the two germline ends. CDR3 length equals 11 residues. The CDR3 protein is CASSRKEKLFF. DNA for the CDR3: TGTGCCAGCTCACGGAAGGAAAAACTGTTTTTT. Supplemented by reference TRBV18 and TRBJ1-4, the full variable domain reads NAGVMQNPRHLVRRRGQEARLRCSPMKGHSHVYWYRQLPEEGLKFMVYLQKENIIDESGMPKERFSAEFPKEGPSILRIQQVVRGDSAAYFCASSRKEKLFFGSGTQLSVL.

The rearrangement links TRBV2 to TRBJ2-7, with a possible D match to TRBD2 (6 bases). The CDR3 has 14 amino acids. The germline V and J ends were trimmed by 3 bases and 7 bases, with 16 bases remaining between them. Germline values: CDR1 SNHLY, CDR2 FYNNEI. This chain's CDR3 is CASSEGLDLGEQYF. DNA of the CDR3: TGTGCCAGCAGTGAGGGACTCGACTTAGGGGAGCAGTACTTC.

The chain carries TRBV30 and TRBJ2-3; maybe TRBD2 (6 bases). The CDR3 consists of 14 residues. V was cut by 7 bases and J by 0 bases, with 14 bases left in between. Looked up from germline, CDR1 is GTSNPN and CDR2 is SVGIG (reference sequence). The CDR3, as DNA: TGTGCCTCCCTGACTAGAACTAGCACAGATACGCAGTATTTT. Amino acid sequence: CASLTRTSTDTQYF.

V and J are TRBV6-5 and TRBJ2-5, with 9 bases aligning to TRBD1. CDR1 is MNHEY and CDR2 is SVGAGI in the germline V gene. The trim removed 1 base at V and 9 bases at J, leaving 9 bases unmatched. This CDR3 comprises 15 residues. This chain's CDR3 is CASSYFRTGARAQYF. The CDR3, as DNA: TGTGCCAGCAGTTACTTCCGGACAGGGGCACGGGCCCAGTACTTC.

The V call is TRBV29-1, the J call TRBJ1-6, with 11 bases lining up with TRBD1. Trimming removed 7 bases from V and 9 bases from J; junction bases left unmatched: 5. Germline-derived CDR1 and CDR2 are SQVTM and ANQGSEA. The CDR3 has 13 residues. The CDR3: CSAGTGGGSPLHF. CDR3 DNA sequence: TGCAGCGCAGGGACAGGGGGTGGTTCACCCCTCCACTTT.

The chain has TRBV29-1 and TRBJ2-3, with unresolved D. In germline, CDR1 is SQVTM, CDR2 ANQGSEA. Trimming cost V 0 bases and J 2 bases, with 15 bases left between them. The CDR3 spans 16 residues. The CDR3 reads CSVEDPFNQYTDTQYF. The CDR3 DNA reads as TGCAGCGTTGAAGATCCCTTCAACCAATACACAGATACGCAGTATTTT.

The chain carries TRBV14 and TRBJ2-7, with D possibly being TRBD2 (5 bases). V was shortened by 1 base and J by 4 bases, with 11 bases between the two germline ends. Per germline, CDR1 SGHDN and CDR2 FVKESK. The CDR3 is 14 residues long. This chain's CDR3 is CASSQGIGGYEQYF. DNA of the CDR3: TGTGCCAGCAGCCAAGGAATCGGAGGATACGAGCAGTACTTC.

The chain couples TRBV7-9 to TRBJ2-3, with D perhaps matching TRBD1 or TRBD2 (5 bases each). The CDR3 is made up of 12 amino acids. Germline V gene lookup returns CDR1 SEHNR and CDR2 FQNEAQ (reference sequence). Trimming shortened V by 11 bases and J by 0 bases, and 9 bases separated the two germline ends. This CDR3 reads CADSGSTDTQYF. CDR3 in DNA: TGTGCCGACAGCGGAAGCACAGATACGCAGTATTTT.

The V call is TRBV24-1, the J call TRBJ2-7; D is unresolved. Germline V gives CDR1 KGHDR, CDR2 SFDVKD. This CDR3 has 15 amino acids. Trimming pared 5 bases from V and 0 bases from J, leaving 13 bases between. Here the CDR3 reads CATSVPHHISYEQYF. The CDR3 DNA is TGTGCCACCAGTGTCCCCCACCACATCTCCTACGAGCAGTACTTC.

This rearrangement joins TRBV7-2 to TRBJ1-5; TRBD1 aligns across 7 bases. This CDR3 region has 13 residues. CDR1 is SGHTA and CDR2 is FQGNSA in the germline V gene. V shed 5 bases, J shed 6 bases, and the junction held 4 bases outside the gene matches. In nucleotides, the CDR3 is TGTGCCAGCAGCGGGGACAGTCCTCAGCCCCAGCATTTT. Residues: CASSGDSPQPQHF. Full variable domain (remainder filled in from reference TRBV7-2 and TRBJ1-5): GAGVSQSPSNKVTEKGKDVELRCDPISGHTALYWYRQSLGQGLEFLIYFQGNSAPDKSGLPSDRFSAERTGGSVSTLTIQRTQQEDSAVYLCASSGDSPQPQHFGDGTRLSIL.

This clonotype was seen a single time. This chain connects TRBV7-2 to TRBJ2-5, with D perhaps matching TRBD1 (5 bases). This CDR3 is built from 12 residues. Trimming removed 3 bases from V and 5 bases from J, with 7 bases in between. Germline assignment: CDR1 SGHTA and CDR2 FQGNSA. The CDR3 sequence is CASSFYRETQYF. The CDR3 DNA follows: TGTGCCAGCAGCTTTTACAGGGAGACCCAGTACTTC.

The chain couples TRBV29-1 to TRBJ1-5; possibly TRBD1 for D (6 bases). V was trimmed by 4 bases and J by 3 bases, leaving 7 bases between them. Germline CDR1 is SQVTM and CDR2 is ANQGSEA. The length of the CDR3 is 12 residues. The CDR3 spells CSVAGDNQPQHF. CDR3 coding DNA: TGCAGCGTTGCAGGGGACAATCAGCCCCAGCATTTT.

The CDR3 DNA reads as TGTGCCAGCTATTCCCCCGGTAGCTCCTACAATGAGCAGTTCTTC. Translating gives CASYSPGSSYNEQFF. V and J are TRBV12-3 or TRBV12-4 and TRBJ2-1; D not certain. V dropped 8 bases and J dropped 0 bases, with 14 bases sitting between them. The CDR3 is 15 amino acids.

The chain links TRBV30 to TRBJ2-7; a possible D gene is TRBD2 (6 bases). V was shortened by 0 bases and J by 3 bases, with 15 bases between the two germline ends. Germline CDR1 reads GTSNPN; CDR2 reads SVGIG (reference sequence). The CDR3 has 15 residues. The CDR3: CAWSVRRGSGYEQYF. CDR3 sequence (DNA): TGTGCCTGGAGTGTACGAAGGGGTAGCGGCTACGAGCAGTACTTC. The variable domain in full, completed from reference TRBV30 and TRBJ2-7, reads SQTIHQWPATLVQPVGSPLSLECTVEGTSNPNLYWYRQAAGRGLQLLFYSVGIGQISSEVPQNLSASRPQDRQFILSSKKLLLSDSGFYLCAWSVRRGSGYEQYFGPGTRLTVT.

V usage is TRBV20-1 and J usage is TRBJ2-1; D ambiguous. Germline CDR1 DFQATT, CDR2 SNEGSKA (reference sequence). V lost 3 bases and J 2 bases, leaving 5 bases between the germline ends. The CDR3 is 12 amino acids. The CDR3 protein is CSASRTYNEQFF. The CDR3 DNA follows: TGCAGTGCTAGTAGGACCTACAATGAGCAGTTCTTC.